A selection of T cell receptor beta chains follows, all from one sample in a study of CD8+ T cells in alopecia areata. The repertoire was sequenced with immunoSEQ multiplex PCR; TCRdb's copy has only in-frame clones and lacks some. The sample has approximately 300,000 clones; 58% are singletons. Sequenced material: CD4+ T cells sorted from blood, taken at week 24, from a patient treated with tofacitinib. All receptors derive from a human donor with alopecia areata. The CDR3 runs from the conserved cysteine through the conserved F or W. D genes are given only for firm matches. Part of the rows lack a size; the others show once, few, many or a class for expanded clones.

J gene,clone size,D gene,V gene,CDR3 protein,CDR3 DNA
TRBJ2-1,.,.,TRBV30,CAWSVGYEQFF,TGTGCCTGGAGTGTAGGTTATGAGCAGTTCTTC
TRBJ1-5,.,.,TRBV19,CASTPVGSGPYSNQPQHF,TGTGCCAGTACCCCGGTGGGGTCAGGGCCATATAGCAATCAGCCCCAGCATTTT
TRBJ2-3,.,.,TRBV29-1,CSVVEGTDTQYF,TGCAGCGTTGTTGAGGGTACAGATACGCAGTATTTT
TRBJ2-5,.,.,TRBV15,CATSRRDTQETQYF,TGTGCCACCAGCAGGCGGGACACCCAAGAGACCCAGTACTTC
TRBJ2-7,.,.,TRBV25-1,CASSPPGRVPEQYF,TGTGCCAGCAGCCCTCCGGGGCGGGTCCCCGAGCAGTACTTC
TRBJ1-6,.,.,TRBV11-2,CASSFPLHSPLHF,TGTGCCAGCAGCTTCCCCCTCCATTCACCCCTCCACTTT
TRBJ1-5,.,.,TRBV6-1,CASSEIPYNQPQHF,TGTGCCAGCAGTGAAATCCCTTACAATCAGCCCCAGCATTTT
TRBJ1-2,.,.,TRBV30,CAWSRDRQDGYTF,TGTGCCTGGAGTCGAGACAGACAAGATGGCTACACCTTC
TRBJ2-7,few,.,TRBV7-2,CATSNRRQTYEQYF,TGTGCCACCAGCAACAGGCGACAAACCTACGAGCAGTACTTC
TRBJ1-5,once,.,TRBV25-1,CASSESGNQPQHF,TGTGCCAGCAGTGAATCGGGCAATCAGCCCCAGCATTTT
TRBJ2-3,few,TRBD2,TRBV7-2,CASSPSLAGPHRSTDTQYF,TGTGCCAGCAGCCCGTCACTAGCGGGCCCTCACAGAAGCACAGATACGCAGTATTTT
TRBJ1-3,.,.,TRBV25-1,CASSETGFGNTIYF,TGTGCCAGCAGTGAGACAGGTTTTGGAAACACCATATATTTT
TRBJ2-3,.,TRBD2,TRBV7-3,CASSAGGRGGPDTQYF,TGTGCCAGCAGCGCTGGGGGAAGGGGAGGGCCAGATACGCAGTATTTT
TRBJ1-5,.,.,TRBV18,CASSDGQGNSNQPQHF,TGTGCCAGCTCGGACGGGCAGGGGAATAGCAATCAGCCCCAGCATTTT
TRBJ1-6,once,.,TRBV10-3,CAISEPRDGQTLNSPLHF,TGTGCCATCAGTGAGCCTAGGGACGGTCAGACCCTGAATTCACCCCTCCACTTT
TRBJ1-2,few,.,TRBV19,CASSPSGGRRGYGYTF,TGTGCCAGTAGTCCATCGGGGGGCCGACGCGGCTATGGCTACACCTTC
TRBJ2-7,.,.,TRBV2,CASSPYYEQYF,TGTGCCAGCAGTCCTTATTACGAGCAGTACTTC
TRBJ1-2,few,.,TRBV7-2,CASSLGPGNYGYTF,TGTGCCAGCAGCTTAGGGCCAGGGAACTATGGCTACACCTTC